This T cell receptor beta chain was captured by sequencing in a study of cytomegalovirus exposure and HLA in healthy donors. Points from the study as a whole: Some V segments, including TRBV6-2 and TRBV6-3, were excluded as indistinguishable. Judged likely to be a sequencing artifact was a cluster of highly shared sequence variants.

On this clone: No antigen is known for it.

Germline loops: CDR1 MNHEY, CDR2 SVGAGI. This CDR3 region has 11 residues. V shed 5 bases and J 9 bases; nucleotides not matched to a gene: 3. The PCR contained 60 Vbeta and 13 Jbeta primers. The data were produced by immunoSEQ multiplex PCR, yet TCRdb's version contains in-frame clones alone and is incomplete. The top ten clones hold 11% of a sample with around 120,000 clones, 82% of them seen once. The sample taken for sequencing was PBMCs. V usage is TRBV6-5 and J usage is TRBJ1-1; 7 bases align to TRBD1. This TCR came from a male donor in good health and CMV-seropositive. The CDR3, as DNA: TGTGCCAGCAGTCGACAGGGCAAAGCTTTCTTT. It specifies CASSRQGKAFF.